Listed below are T cell receptor beta chains from one sample, sequenced in a study of T cells in Graves' hyperthyroidism and ophthalmopathy. TCRdb passed the multiplex PCR reads through MiXCR, listing each CDR3 protein once. In the table there are some 570,000 distinct CDR3 sequences, 12% to 15% of which are singletons. The sequencing sample was made of blood. The source is a woman under 30 with Graves' ophthalmopathy. CDR3s include the opening cysteine and the closing phenylalanine or tryptophan. D genes are given only for firm matches. Clone size is stated in some rows and not others, as once, few, many or a class when expanded.

j_gene | d_gene | v_gene | abundance | CDR3aa | CDR3nt
TRBJ2-7 | TRBD1 | TRBV28 | many | CASSPGQGSTYEQYF | TGTGCCAGCAGTCCAGGACAGGGATCGACCTACGAGCAGTACTTC
TRBJ1-1 | NA | TRBV2 | many | CASRGVTEAFF | TGTGCCAGCAGGGGGGTTACTGAAGCTTTCTTT
TRBJ2-7 | TRBD2 | TRBV6-1 | many | CASSGPRLAGREQYF | TGTGCCAGCAGTGGTCCCCGACTAGCGGGACGCGAGCAGTACTTC
TRBJ2-3 | NA | TRBV18 | many | CASSPDNTQYF | TGTGCCAGCTCACCAGATAATACGCAGTATTTT
TRBJ2-7 | NA | TRBV13 | many | CASSLEGPRPYEQYF | TGTGCCAGCAGCTTAGAGGGTCCCCGGCCCTACGAGCAGTACTTC
TRBJ2-3 | TRBD2 | TRBV7-9 | NA | CASRYGLAGVGVTQYF | TGTGCCAGCAGATACGGACTAGCGGGAGTTGGAGTTACGCAGTATTTT
TRBJ1-2 | NA | TRBV19 | many | CASSPEGGGGYTF | TGTGCCAGTAGTCCGGAGGGTGGAGGTGGCTACACCTTC
TRBJ2-7 | TRBD2 | TRBV6-2/TRBV6-3 | NA | CASTTSGRVDEQYF | TGTGCCAGCACCACTAGCGGGAGAGTCGACGAGCAGTACTTC
TRBJ1-5 | TRBD1 | TRBV6-1 | few | CASSPFSGTGVFQPQHF | TGTGCCAGCAGCCCCTTTTCCGGGACAGGTGTTTTTCAGCCCCAGCATTTT
TRBJ2-7 | NA | TRBV11-2 | many | CASRSFGRKISSYEQYF | TGTGCCAGCAGATCGTTCGGGAGAAAGATTAGCTCCTACGAGCAGTACTTC
TRBJ2-3 | TRBD2 | TRBV12-3/TRBV12-4 | few | CASSLTSGSSTDTQYF | TGTGCCAGCAGCCTAACTAGCGGGAGTAGCACAGATACGCAGTATTTT
TRBJ2-3 | NA | TRBV20-1 | many | CSASGPGRYTDTQYF | TGCAGTGCTAGCGGTCCCGGACGGTACACAGATACGCAGTATTTT
TRBJ1-5 | NA | TRBV19 | few | CASSMGGTLNQPQHF | TGTGCCAGTAGTATGGGCGGCACCCTCAATCAGCCCCAGCATTTT
TRBJ2-1 | NA | TRBV10-3 | NA | CAISERDEQFF | TGTGCCATCAGTGAGAGGGATGAGCAGTTCTTC
TRBJ1-3 | NA | TRBV7-8 | NA | CASSSKGPAGGNTIYF | TGTGCCAGCAGCTCCAAGGGGCCCGCAGGGGGAAACACCATATATTTT
TRBJ2-5 | TRBD2 | TRBV27 | few | CASSSLLAASETQYF | TGTGCCAGCAGTTCGCTACTAGCGGCCTCGGAGACCCAGTACTTC
TRBJ2-3 | NA | TRBV4-3 | few | CASSLGDWLRTDTQYF | TGCGCCAGCAGCCTAGGGGACTGGCTAAGGACAGATACGCAGTATTTT
TRBJ2-7 | NA | TRBV28 | many | CASSLPESSYEQYF | TGTGCCAGCAGTTTACCGGAGAGCTCCTACGAGCAGTACTTC
TRBJ2-7 | NA | TRBV30 | few | CAWTRKPAETLTYEQYF | TGTGCCTGGACCAGAAAACCCGCTGAGACTCTAACCTACGAGCAGTACTTC
TRBJ1-1 | NA | TRBV6-1 | NA | CASKRDWNTEAFF | TGTGCCAGCAAAAGGGATTGGAACACTGAAGCTTTCTTT
TRBJ2-7 | NA | TRBV7-2 | NA | CASSLGTGSTYEQYF | TGTGCCAGCAGCCTCGGGACCGGGAGCACCTACGAGCAGTACTTC
TRBJ2-7 | NA | TRBV19 | few | CASTGAVGHHIYEQYF | TGTGCCAGTACCGGAGCCGTGGGACATCATATTTACGAGCAGTACTTC
TRBJ2-7 | NA | TRBV15 | NA | CATSRPGERGYEQYF | TGTGCCACCAGCAGGCCGGGGGAAAGGGGCTACGAGCAGTACTTC
TRBJ2-4 | NA | TRBV29-1 | many | CSVEGGEKNIQYF | TGCAGCGTTGAAGGCGGGGAAAAAAACATTCAGTACTTC
TRBJ2-1 | TRBD2 | TRBV12-3/TRBV12-4 | many | CASSPLLGLGDGEQFF | TGTGCCAGCAGCCCCCTTTTGGGACTAGGAGACGGTGAGCAGTTCTTC
TRBJ2-7 | TRBD2 | TRBV20-1 | few | CSARDPLSGRADEQYF | TGCAGTGCTAGAGATCCCCTTAGCGGGAGGGCCGACGAGCAGTACTTC
TRBJ1-4 | TRBD1 | TRBV7-9 | NA | CASSATGGPEKLFF | TGTGCCAGCAGCGCGACAGGGGGCCCTGAAAAACTGTTTTTT
TRBJ2-1 | TRBD1 | TRBV4-3 | NA | CASSPIRQGPYNEQFF | TGCGCCAGCAGCCCTATAAGACAGGGCCCCTACAATGAGCAGTTCTTC
TRBJ2-1 | TRBD2 | TRBV27 | NA | CASIPPGTRGYNEQFF | TGTGCCAGCATTCCCCCCGGGACTAGGGGCTACAATGAGCAGTTCTTC
TRBJ2-5 | NA | TRBV27 | few | CASRTLGGPNQETQYF | TGTGCCAGCAGGACCCTCGGAGGGCCCAACCAAGAGACCCAGTACTTC
TRBJ1-2 | NA | TRBV20-1 | many | CSARLYPKGSFSLNYGYTF | TGCAGTGCTAGACTCTACCCGAAGGGGTCGTTCAGCCTTAACTATGGCTACACCTTC
TRBJ1-2 | NA | TRBV28 | many | CASSPAPYGYTF | TGTGCCAGCAGTCCAGCCCCCTATGGCTACACCTTC
TRBJ2-6 | NA | TRBV7-9 | few | CASSAPGLGANVLTF | TGTGCCAGCAGCGCCCCAGGGCTCGGGGCCAACGTCCTGACTTTC
TRBJ2-1 | TRBD1 | TRBV6-1 | many | CATCPGTGTNEQFF | TGTGCCACCTGCCCCGGGACAGGGACAAATGAGCAGTTCTTC
TRBJ2-1 | NA | TRBV27 | many | CASSLGQEGYNEQFF | TGTGCCAGCAGTTTGGGGCAGGAGGGCTACAATGAGCAGTTCTTC
TRBJ1-1 | NA | TRBV6-2/TRBV6-3 | many | CASSYSSTAAFF | TGTGCCAGCAGTTATAGTTCGACAGCAGCTTTCTTT
TRBJ1-2 | TRBD1 | TRBV20-1 | many | CSARGAGGDYGYTF | TGCAGTGCTAGGGGGGCAGGGGGGGACTATGGCTACACCTTC
TRBJ1-3 | NA | TRBV29-1 | NA | CSAGERISGNTIYF | TGCAGCGCCGGGGAAAGGATCTCTGGAAACACCATATATTTT
TRBJ2-1 | NA | TRBV14 | few | CASSQVYGSGASYNEQFF | TGTGCCAGCAGCCAAGTTTATGGTAGCGGAGCATCCTACAATGAGCAGTTCTTC
TRBJ1-3 | NA | TRBV12-3/TRBV12-4 | few | CASSLTNAGTGNTIYF | TGTGCCAGCAGTTTGACCAATGCAGGTACTGGAAACACCATATATTTT
TRBJ2-7 | TRBD1 | TRBV6-1 | many | CASRRDRMSSYEQYF | TGTGCCAGCAGGAGGGACAGGATGAGCTCCTACGAGCAGTACTTC
TRBJ1-5 | NA | TRBV20-1 | many | CSARGTWNDQPQHF | TGCAGTGCTAGAGGTACTTGGAACGATCAGCCCCAGCATTTT
TRBJ1-2 | NA | TRBV3-1 | few | CASSDEGPQLYGYTF | TGTGCCAGCAGTGATGAGGGGCCACAACTCTATGGCTACACCTTC
TRBJ2-1 | NA | TRBV6-2/TRBV6-3 | many | CASSAPGQQFF | TGTGCCAGCAGTGCTCCGGGCCAGCAGTTCTTC
TRBJ1-2 | NA | TRBV12-3/TRBV12-4 | many | CASTLGADGYTF | TGTGCCAGCACCCTCGGCGCGGATGGCTACACCTTC
TRBJ1-1 | NA | TRBV30 | NA | CAWSPSGAEAFF | TGTGCCTGGAGCCCCTCTGGAGCTGAAGCTTTCTTT
TRBJ2-5 | NA | TRBV12-3/TRBV12-4 | many | CASRWGKTQYF | TGTGCCAGCAGGTGGGGGAAGACCCAGTACTTC
TRBJ2-3 | TRBD2 | TRBV20-1 | NA | CSVAGGADTQYF | TGCAGTGTAGCGGGAGGTGCAGATACGCAGTATTTT
TRBJ2-2 | NA | TRBV24-1 | NA | CATSGFIDTHTGELFF | TGTGCCACCAGTGGGTTCATCGATACGCACACCGGGGAGCTGTTTTTT
TRBJ1-1 | NA | TRBV27 | few | CASSPLREKMTEAFF | TGTGCCAGCAGTCCCCTCCGGGAGAAGATGACTGAAGCTTTCTTT
TRBJ2-1 | TRBD2 | TRBV19 | few | CASSPSGTSVGNEQFF | TGTGCCAGTAGCCCTTCCGGGACTAGCGTGGGCAATGAGCAGTTCTTC
TRBJ2-2 | NA | TRBV3-2 | NA | CASSQAADANTGELFF | TGTGCCAGCAGCCAAGCGGCAGACGCGAACACCGGGGAGCTGTTTTTT
TRBJ1-1 | NA | TRBV9 | many | CASSVGGQNTEAFF | TGTGCCAGCAGCGTAGGCGGACAGAACACTGAAGCTTTCTTT
TRBJ1-6 | TRBD1 | TRBV19 | few | CASSMGTGTIYNSPLHF | TGTGCCAGTAGTATGGGGACAGGGACAATCTATAATTCACCCCTCCACTTT
TRBJ2-5 | NA | TRBV4-2 | many | CASSQEDKAYQETQYF | TGTGCCAGCAGCCAAGAGGACAAGGCTTACCAAGAGACCCAGTACTTC
TRBJ2-1 | TRBD2 | TRBV6-2/TRBV6-3 | few | CASRILAESYNEQFF | TGTGCCAGCAGAATTCTAGCGGAAAGCTACAATGAGCAGTTCTTC
TRBJ2-1 | NA | TRBV7-8 | many | CASSLPAREQFF | TGTGCCAGCAGCCTACCCGCCCGGGAGCAGTTCTTC
TRBJ2-2 | TRBD2 | TRBV10-1 | NA | CASRASGDYTGELFF | TGCGCCAGCAGAGCCAGCGGGGACTACACCGGGGAGCTGTTTTTT